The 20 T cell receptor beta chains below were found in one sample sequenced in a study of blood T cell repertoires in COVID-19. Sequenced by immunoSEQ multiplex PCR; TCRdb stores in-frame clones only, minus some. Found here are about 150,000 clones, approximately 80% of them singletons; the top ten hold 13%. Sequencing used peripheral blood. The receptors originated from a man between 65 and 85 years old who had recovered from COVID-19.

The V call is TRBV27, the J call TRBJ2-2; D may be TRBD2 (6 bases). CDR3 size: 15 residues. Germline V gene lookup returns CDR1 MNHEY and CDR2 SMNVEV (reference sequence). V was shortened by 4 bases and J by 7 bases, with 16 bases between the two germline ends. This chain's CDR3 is CASSSGLPGHGELFF. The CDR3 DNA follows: TGTGCCAGCAGTTCGGGACTCCCAGGCCACGGGGAGCTGTTTTTT.

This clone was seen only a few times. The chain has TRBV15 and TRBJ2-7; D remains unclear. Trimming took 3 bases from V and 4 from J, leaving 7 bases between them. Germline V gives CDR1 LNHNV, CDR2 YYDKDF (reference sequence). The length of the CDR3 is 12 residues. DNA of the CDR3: TGTGCCACCAGCAGTCCGTTTTACGAGCAGTACTTC. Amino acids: CATSSPFYEQYF.

The CDR3 region is CASSIGPEFLYQYF. CDR3 DNA sequence: TGTGCCAGCAGCATTGGGCCAGAATTTTTATATCAGTATTTT. This sequence joins TRBV6-5 and TRBJ2-3, with unresolved D. The CDR3 runs 14 residues. The germline V gene has CDR1 MNHEY and CDR2 SVGAGI. Trimming removed 6 bases at V and 12 bases at J, with 22 bases between.

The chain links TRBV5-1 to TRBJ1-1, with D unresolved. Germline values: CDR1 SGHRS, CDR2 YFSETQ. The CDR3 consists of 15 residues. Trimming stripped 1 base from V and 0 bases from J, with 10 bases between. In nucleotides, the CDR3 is TGCGCCAGCAGCTTGATTGGCAACCTGAACACTGAAGCTTTCTTT. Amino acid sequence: CASSLIGNLNTEAFF.

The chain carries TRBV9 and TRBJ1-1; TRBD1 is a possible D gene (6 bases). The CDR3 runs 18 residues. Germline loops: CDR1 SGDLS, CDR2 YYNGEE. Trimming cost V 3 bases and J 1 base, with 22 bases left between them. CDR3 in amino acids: CASSALGNTGTWNTEAFF. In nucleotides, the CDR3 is TGTGCCAGCAGCGCCTTGGGTAACACCGGGACATGGAACACTGAAGCTTTCTTT.

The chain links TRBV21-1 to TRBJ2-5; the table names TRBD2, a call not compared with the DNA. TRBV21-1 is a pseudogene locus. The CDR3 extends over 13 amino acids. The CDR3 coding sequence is TGTGCCAGCGCGGGGGGGGGCGCGGAGACCCAGTACTTC. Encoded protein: CASAGGGAETQYF.

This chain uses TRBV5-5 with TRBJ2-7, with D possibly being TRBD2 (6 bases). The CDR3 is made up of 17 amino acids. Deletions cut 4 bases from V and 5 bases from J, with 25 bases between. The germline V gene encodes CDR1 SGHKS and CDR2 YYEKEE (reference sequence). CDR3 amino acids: CASSTRAGFGPMDEQYF. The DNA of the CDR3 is TGTGCCAGCAGCACTCGGGCGGGGTTTGGGCCCATGGACGAGCAGTACTTC.

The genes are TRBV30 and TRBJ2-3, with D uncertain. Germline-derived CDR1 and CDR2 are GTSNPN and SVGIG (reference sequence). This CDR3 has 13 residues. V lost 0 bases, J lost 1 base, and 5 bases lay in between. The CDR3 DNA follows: TGTGCCTGGAGTGTAGCCGGCACAGATACGCAGTATTTT. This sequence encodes CAWSVAGTDTQYF. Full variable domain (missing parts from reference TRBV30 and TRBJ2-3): SQTIHQWPATLVQPVGSPLSLECTVEGTSNPNLYWYRQAAGRGLQLLFYSVGIGQISSEVPQNLSASRPQDRQFILSSKKLLLSDSGFYLCAWSVAGTDTQYFGPGTRLTVL.

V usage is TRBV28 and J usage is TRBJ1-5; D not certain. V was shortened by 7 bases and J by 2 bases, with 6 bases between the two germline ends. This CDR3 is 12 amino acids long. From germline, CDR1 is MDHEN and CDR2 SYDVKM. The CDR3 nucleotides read TGTGCCAGCACTACAGGCAATCAGCCCCAGCATTTT. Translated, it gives CASTTGNQPQHF.

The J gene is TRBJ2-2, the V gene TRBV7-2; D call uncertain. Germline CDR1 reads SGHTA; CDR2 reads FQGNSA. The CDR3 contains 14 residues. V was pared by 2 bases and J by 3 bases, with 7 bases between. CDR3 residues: CASSLRLDTGELFF. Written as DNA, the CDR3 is TGTGCCAGCAGCTTACGGCTAGACACCGGGGAGCTGTTTTTT.

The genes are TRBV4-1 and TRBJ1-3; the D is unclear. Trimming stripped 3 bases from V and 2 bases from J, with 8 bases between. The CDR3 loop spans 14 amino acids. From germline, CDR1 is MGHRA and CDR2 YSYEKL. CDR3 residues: CASSHPSAGNTIYF. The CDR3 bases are TGCGCCAGCAGCCACCCCAGTGCTGGAAACACCATATATTTT.

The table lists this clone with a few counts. CDR3 protein: CASSLGGEGKEQYF. For the CDR3, the DNA is TGTGCCAGCAGTTTGGGAGGGGAGGGGAAGGAGCAGTACTTC. This chain connects TRBV7-2 to TRBJ2-7; 7 bases fit TRBD2. Germline CDR1 and CDR2: SGHTA and FQGNSA. The CDR3 length is 14 residues. Trimming at V came to 6 bases and at J to 7 bases, leaving 12 bases not matched to a gene. The variable domain in full, with the rest retrieved from reference TRBV7-2 and TRBJ2-7, is GAGVSQSPSNKVTEKGKDVELRCDPISGHTALYWYRQSLGQGLEFLIYFQGNSAPDKSGLPSDRFSAERTGGSVSTLTIQRTQQEDSAVYLCASSLGGEGKEQYFGPGTRLTVT.

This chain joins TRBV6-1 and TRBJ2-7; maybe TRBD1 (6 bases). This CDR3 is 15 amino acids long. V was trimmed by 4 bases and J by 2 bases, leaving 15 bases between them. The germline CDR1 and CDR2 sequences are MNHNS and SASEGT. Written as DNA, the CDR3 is TGTGCCAGCAGTGCAGCCAGGGGCAGCCCCTACGAGCAGTACTTC. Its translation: CASSAARGSPYEQYF.

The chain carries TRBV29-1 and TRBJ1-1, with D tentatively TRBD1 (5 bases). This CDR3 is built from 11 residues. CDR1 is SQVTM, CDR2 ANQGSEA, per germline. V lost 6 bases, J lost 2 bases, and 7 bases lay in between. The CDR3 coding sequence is TGCAGCGTCCAGGGAAACACTGAAGCTTTCTTT. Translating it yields CSVQGNTEAFF.

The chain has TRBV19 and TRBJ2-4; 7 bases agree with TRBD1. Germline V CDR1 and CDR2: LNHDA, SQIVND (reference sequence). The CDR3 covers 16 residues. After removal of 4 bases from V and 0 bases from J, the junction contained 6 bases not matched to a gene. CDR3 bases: TGTGCCAGTAGTAGGACAGGTTCCGTAGCCAAAAACATTCAGTACTTC. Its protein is CASSRTGSVAKNIQYF. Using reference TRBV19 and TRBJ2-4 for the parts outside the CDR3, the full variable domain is DGGITQSPKYLFRKEGQNVTLSCEQNLNHDAMYWYRQDPGQGLRLIYYSQIVNDFQKGDIAEGYSVSREKKESFPLTVTSAQKNPTAFYLCASSRTGSVAKNIQYFGAGTRLSVL.

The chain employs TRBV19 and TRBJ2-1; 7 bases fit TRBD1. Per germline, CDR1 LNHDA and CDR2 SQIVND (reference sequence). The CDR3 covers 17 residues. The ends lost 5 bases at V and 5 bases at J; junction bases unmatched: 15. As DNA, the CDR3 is TGTGCCAGTAGTGAAACCGGGACAGCGCACCGTAACAATGAGCAGTTCTTC. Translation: CASSETGTAHRNNEQFF.

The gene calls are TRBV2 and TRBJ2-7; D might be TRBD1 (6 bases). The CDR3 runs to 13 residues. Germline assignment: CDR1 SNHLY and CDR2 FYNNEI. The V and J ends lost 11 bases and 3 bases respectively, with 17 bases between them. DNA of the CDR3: TGTGCCTACCCCCTAGGGACAATCTACGAGCAGTACTTC. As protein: CAYPLGTIYEQYF.

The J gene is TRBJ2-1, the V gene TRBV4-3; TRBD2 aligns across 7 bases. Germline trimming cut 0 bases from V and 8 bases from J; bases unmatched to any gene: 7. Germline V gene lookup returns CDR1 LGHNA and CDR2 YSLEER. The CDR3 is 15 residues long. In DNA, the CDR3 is TGCGCCAGCAGCCAAGAGGCTGGGCGGGAGTATGAGCAGTTCTTC. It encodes CASSQEAGREYEQFF.

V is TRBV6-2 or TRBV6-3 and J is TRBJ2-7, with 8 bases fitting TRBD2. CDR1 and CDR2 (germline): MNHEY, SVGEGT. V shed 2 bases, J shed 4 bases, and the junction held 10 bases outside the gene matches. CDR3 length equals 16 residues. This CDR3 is CASSYVRSGSSYEQYF. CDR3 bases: TGTGCCAGCAGTTACGTTCGAAGCGGGAGTAGTTACGAGCAGTACTTC.

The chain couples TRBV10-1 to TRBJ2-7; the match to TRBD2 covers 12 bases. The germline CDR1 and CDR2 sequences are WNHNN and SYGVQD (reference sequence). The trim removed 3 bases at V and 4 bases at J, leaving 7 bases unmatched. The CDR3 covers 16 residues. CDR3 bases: TGCGCCAGCAGTGATCACGGACTAGCGGGAAGGTACGAGCAGTACTTC. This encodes CASSDHGLAGRYEQYF.